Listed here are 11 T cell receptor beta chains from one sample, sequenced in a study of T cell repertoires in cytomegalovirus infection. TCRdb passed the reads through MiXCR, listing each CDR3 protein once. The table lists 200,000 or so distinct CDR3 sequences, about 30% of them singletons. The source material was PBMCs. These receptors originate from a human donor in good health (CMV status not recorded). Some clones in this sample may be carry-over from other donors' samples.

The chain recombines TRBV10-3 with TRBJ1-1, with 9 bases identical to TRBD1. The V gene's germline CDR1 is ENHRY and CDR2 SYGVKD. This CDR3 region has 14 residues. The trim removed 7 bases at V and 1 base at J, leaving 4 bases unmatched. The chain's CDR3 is CAIKLTGGNTEAFF. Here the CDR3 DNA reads TGTGCCATCAAATTGACAGGGGGGAACACTGAAGCTTTCTTT.

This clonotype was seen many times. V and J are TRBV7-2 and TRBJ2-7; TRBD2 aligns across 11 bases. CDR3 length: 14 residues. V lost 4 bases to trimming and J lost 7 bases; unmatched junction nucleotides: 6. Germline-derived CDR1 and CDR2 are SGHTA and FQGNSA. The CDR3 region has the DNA TGTGCCAGCAGCTCACTAGCGGGGGTTGGTGAGCAGTACTTC. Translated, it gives CASSSLAGVGEQYF.

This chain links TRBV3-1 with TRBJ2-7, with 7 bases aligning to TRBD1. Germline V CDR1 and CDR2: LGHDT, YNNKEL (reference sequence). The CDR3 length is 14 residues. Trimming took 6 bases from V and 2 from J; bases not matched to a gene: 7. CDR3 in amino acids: CASSLPDRTYEQYF. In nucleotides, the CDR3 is TGTGCCAGCAGTCTCCCGGACAGGACCTACGAGCAGTACTTC.

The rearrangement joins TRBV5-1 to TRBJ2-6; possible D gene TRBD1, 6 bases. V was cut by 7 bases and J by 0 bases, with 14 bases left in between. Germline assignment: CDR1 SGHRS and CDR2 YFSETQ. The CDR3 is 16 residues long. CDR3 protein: CASGPGHVSGANVLTF. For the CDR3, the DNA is TGCGCCAGCGGTCCGGGACACGTCTCTGGGGCCAACGTCCTGACTTTC.

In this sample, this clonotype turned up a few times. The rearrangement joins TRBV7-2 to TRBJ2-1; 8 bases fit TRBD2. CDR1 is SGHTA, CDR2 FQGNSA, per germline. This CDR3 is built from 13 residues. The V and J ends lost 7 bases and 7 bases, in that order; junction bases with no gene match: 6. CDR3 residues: CASTLKRGNEQFF. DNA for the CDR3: TGTGCCAGCACCCTGAAGCGGGGGAATGAGCAGTTCTTC.

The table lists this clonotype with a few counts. In nucleotides, the CDR3 is TGTGCCAGCAGCCGACAGAGGACCTACGAGCAGTACTTC. Translated: CASSRQRTYEQYF. V gene TRBV6-2 or TRBV6-3 combines with J gene TRBJ2-7, with a tentative D call TRBD1 (5 bases). The germline gives CDR1 MNHEY, CDR2 SVGEGT. CDR3 size: 13 residues. V shed 6 bases and J shed 2 bases, with 11 bases lying between them.

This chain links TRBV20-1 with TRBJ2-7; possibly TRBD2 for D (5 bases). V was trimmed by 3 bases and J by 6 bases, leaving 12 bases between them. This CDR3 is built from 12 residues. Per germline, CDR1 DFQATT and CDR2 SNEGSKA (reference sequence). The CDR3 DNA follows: TGCAGTGCTAGGGAGCCCGGACTCGAGCAGTACTTC. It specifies CSAREPGLEQYF.

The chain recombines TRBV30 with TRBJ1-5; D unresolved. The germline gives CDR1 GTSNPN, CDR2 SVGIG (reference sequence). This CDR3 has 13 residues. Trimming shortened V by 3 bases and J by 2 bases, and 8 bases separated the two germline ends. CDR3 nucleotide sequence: TGTGCCTGGAGCATGGGCGGCAATCAGCCCCAGCATTTT. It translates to CAWSMGGNQPQHF.

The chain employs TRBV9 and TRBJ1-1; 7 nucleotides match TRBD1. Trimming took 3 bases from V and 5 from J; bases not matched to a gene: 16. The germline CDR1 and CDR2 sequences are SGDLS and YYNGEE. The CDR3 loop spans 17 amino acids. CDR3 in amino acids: CASSAIESPGGRTEAFF. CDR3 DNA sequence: TGTGCCAGCAGCGCAATAGAATCTCCAGGGGGAAGGACTGAAGCTTTCTTT.

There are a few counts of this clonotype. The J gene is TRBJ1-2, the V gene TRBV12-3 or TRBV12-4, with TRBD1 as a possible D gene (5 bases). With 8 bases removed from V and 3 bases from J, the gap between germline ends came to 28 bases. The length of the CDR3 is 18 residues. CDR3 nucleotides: TGTGCCAGCGCCATCCTGAGGGACCAACTCAACCCGGACTATGGCTACACCTTC. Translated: CASAILRDQLNPDYGYTF.

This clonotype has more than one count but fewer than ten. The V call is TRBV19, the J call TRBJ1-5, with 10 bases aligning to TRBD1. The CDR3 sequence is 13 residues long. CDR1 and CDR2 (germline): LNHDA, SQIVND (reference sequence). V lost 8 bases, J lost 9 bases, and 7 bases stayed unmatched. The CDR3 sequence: CASRDRGISPQHF. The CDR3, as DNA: TGTGCCAGTCGGGACAGGGGAATATCGCCCCAGCATTTT.